The rows below give T cell receptor beta chains drawn from one sample of a study of breast tumors, draining lymph nodes, adjacent tissues. TCRdb re-analysed the multiplex PCR reads in MiXCR, keeping a single row per CDR3 protein. The sample holds about 47,000 distinct CDR3 sequences, about 23% seen once. The sequenced sample was breast tumor tissue. These receptors came from a female donor with breast cancer. Some clones in this sample may be carry-over from other donors' samples. Each CDR3 is given with its conserved first and last residue. The D gene is left open where the match is weak. A row's size may be missing; if present it is once, few, many or a size class.

D | size | J | length | V | DNA | CDR3
. | . | TRBJ1-5 | 13 | TRBV6-2/TRBV6-3 | TGTGCCAGCAGTCTTAAGGATTTGGGGCCCCAGCATTTT | CASSLKDLGPQHF
TRBD2 | many | TRBJ2-1 | 15 | TRBV4-2 | TGTGCCAGCAGCCCGAGACTAGCGGGGGAGAAGGAGCAGTTCTTC | CASSPRLAGEKEQFF
. | many | TRBJ1-4 | 15 | TRBV10-3 | TGTGCCATCAGGGACAGCGTTGCAACTAATGAAAAACTGTTTTTT | CAIRDSVATNEKLFF
. | many | TRBJ1-6 | 13 | TRBV2 | TGTGCCAGCAGAGGACAGTATAATTCACCCCTCCACTTT | CASRGQYNSPLHF
. | many | TRBJ2-1 | 17 | TRBV7-9 | TGTGCCAGCAGCTTGGGGGCGGGAGAGGCCTCCTACAATGAGCAGTTCTTC | CASSLGAGEASYNEQFF
TRBD2 | many | TRBJ2-5 | 13 | TRBV6-6 | TGTGCCAGCAGTGCGGGAGGGGGGGAGACCCAGTACTTC | CASSAGGGETQYF
. | . | TRBJ2-4 | 15 | TRBV20-1 | TGCAGTGCTGAGAGGAGGGGATCGGCCAAAAACATTCAGTACTTC | CSAERRGSAKNIQYF
TRBD1 | . | TRBJ2-1 | 15 | TRBV11-2 | TGTGCCAGCAGCTTCCTGGACAGGGGTGGAGTTGAGCAGTTCTTC | CASSFLDRGGVEQFF
TRBD2 | . | TRBJ2-7 | 17 | TRBV20-1 | TGCAGTGCTAGGAGGCTAGCGGGGGTCCGCAGCTCCTACGAGCAGTACTTC | CSARRLAGVRSSYEQYF
. | many | TRBJ2-5 | 17 | TRBV28 | TGTGCCAGCAGTTTGGGGTCCGGGTCTGGTCTTGGGGAGACCCAGTACTTC | CASSLGSGSGLGETQYF
. | many | TRBJ1-5 | 14 | TRBV18 | TGTGCCAGCTCACCAGGCCTTAGCAATCAGCCCCAGCATTTT | CASSPGLSNQPQHF
. | medium-sized | TRBJ2-1 | 11 | TRBV10-3 | TGTGCCATCGGGGGTGGCAATGAGCAGTTCTTC | CAIGGGNEQFF
. | many | TRBJ2-5 | 12 | TRBV24-1 | TGTGCCACCAGTGTCCGCCCGGAGACCCAGTACTTC | CATSVRPETQYF
. | many | TRBJ1-2 | 12 | TRBV7-8 | TGTGCCAGCAGCTTAGGAGAGGTTGGCTACACCTTC | CASSLGEVGYTF
. | many | TRBJ1-4 | 14 | TRBV15 | TGTGCCCCTACCCCGGGGGCCTTCAATGAAAAACTGTTTTTT | CAPTPGAFNEKLFF
. | many | TRBJ2-3 | 12 | TRBV7-2 | TGTGCCAGCAGCACTACTGCCCTATCGCAGTATTTT | CASSTTALSQYF